The subject of this entry is one TCR beta chain. Enrolled during active infection, Seattle patients were then followed longitudinally. This entry is derived from a study of blood T cell repertoires in COVID-19. Background on the study: Material from acute and convalescent COVID-19 was sourced from the United States, Italy and Spain. Sources were T cells, B-cell-depleted T cells, or PBMCs; the material itself was cDNA or gDNA.

Original analysis: Estimates of nucleated cell counts were drawn from the amplification of reference gene primers. Here immunoSEQ multiplex PCR was the method, and the copy in TCRdb shows in-frame clones only, minus some. D and trimming come from the DNA, and the V and J calls and clone size come from that table. The sample records a few hundred thousand clones, approximately 90% being singletons. This CDR3 region has 15 residues. Germline CDR1 is GTSNPN and CDR2 is SVGIG (reference sequence). J lost 6 bases, V lost 8 bases, and 12 bases had no gene match. The genes are TRBV30 and TRBJ2-7; 14 bases match TRBD2. This receptor was obtained from a woman in her fifties or sixties with COVID-19, enrolled during active disease. Sequencing used peripheral blood. CDR3 amino acids: CAGNRGLAGDREQYF. The CDR3, as DNA: TGTGCCGGCAACAGGGGACTAGCGGGAGACCGCGAGCAGTACTTC.